Below are 12 T cell receptor beta chains sequenced from a single sample in a study of T-cell reconstitution after alpha-beta-depleted transplantation in children. Preparing the TCRbeta library involved the use of unique molecular identifiers. TCRdb used MiXCR to reprocess the PCR reads, holding one entry per CDR3 protein. Found here are just under 550,000 distinct CDR3 sequences, roughly 18% of them singletons; the top ten hold 3.3%. This specimen was PBMCs from the stem cell graft donor, taken from the stem cell graft. All receptors come from a human donor who donated a stem cell graft to a child with acute lymphoblastic leukemia.

V and J are TRBV7-9 and TRBJ2-3, with TRBD2 identical over 8 bases. The CDR3 extends over 16 amino acids. J lost 8 bases, V lost 5 bases, and 15 bases had no gene match. The germline gives CDR1 SEHNR, CDR2 FQNEAQ (reference sequence). CDR3 loop: CASSAGGSGSPATQYF. The DNA for the CDR3 is TGTGCCAGCAGCGCCGGGGGGAGCGGGAGTCCTGCTACGCAGTATTTT.

This clonotype came up a few times. This chain uses TRBV29-1 with TRBJ1-1, with a weak D call TRBD1 (5 bases). Per the germline V gene, CDR1 is SQVTM and CDR2 is ANQGSEA. This CDR3 has 12 residues. Trimming took 5 bases from V and 8 from J, leaving 15 bases between them. The chain's CDR3 is CSVWGTADEAFF. DNA of the CDR3: TGCAGCGTTTGGGGGACGGCCGACGAAGCTTTCTTT. The full variable domain, completed using reference TRBV29-1 and TRBJ1-1, is SAVISQKPSRDICQRGTSLTIQCQVDSQVTMMFWYRQQPGQSLTLIATANQGSEATYESGFVIDKFPISRPNLTFSTLTVSNMSPEDSSIYLCSVWGTADEAFFGQGTRLTVV.

This clonotype was seen a handful of times. V is TRBV5-5 and J is TRBJ2-1; unclear D gene. This CDR3 has 15 residues. Germline loops: CDR1 SGHKS, CDR2 YYEKEE (reference sequence). V lost 0 bases and J lost 0, with 7 bases in between. CDR3 in DNA: TGTGCCAGCAGCTTGGCCATCAGCTCCTACAATGAGCAGTTCTTC. This encodes CASSLAISSYNEQFF.

The chain recombines TRBV20-1 with TRBJ2-7; D unclear. With 0 bases removed from V and 6 bases from J, the gap between germline ends came to 9 bases. Germline V gives CDR1 DFQATT, CDR2 SNEGSKA (reference sequence). The CDR3 extends over 12 amino acids. CDR3 sequence (DNA): TGCAGTGCTAGAGAGGGCCCGAGCGAGCAGTACTTC. Translation: CSAREGPSEQYF.

This clonotype was detected a few times. This chain uses TRBV20-1 with TRBJ1-3, with TRBD1 matching 7 bases. V lost 0 bases, J lost 7 bases, and 15 bases stayed unmatched. The V gene's germline CDR1 is DFQATT and CDR2 SNEGSKA (reference sequence). CDR3 size: 17 residues. The CDR3 bases are TGCAGTGCTAGAGATCGTACCCGTAGTGGCAGGGGGAACACCATATATTTT. Amino acid sequence: CSARDRTRSGRGNTIYF.

The rearrangement joins TRBV11-1 to TRBJ1-3, with 8 bases lining up with TRBD1. V shed 4 bases, J shed 1 base, and the junction held 12 bases outside the gene matches. This CDR3 comprises 18 residues. CDR1 and CDR2 (germline): SGHAT, FQDESV (reference sequence). This CDR3 is CASSSHRGGTASGNTIYF. The CDR3 region has the DNA TGTGCCAGCAGCTCCCACAGGGGGGGGACGGCGTCTGGAAACACCATATATTTT.

Worth noting for this clonotype: Sequence at one end of the junction differs from germline and may be a read error. This chain uses TRBV3-1 with TRBJ2-7; no firm D call. The CDR3 sequence is 11 residues long. The germline V gene encodes CDR1 LGHDT and CDR2 YNNKEL (reference sequence). This chain's CDR3 is CASSQGVRWLF. The CDR3 DNA reads as TGTGCCAGCAGCCAAGGAGTTAGGTGGCTCTTC.

The rearrangement uses TRBV5-1 and TRBJ2-5, with 7 bases matching TRBD1. The junction had 9 bases not matched to a gene; V was cut back by 6 bases and J by 1 base. This CDR3 region has 15 residues. The germline gives CDR1 SGHRS, CDR2 YFSETQ. The CDR3 loop is CASNEMGQLQETQYF. The CDR3 region has the DNA TGCGCCAGCAACGAAATGGGACAGCTCCAAGAGACCCAGTACTTC.

The rearrangement joins TRBV5-1 to TRBJ2-2; D perhaps matches TRBD1 (6 bases). CDR3 length equals 16 residues. The V end was cut by 0 bases, the J end by 5 bases, with 14 bases between. CDR1 is SGHRS and CDR2 is YFSETQ in the germline V gene. The chain's CDR3 is CASSLAATGSTGELFF. Written as DNA, the CDR3 is TGCGCCAGCAGCTTGGCCGCGACAGGCTCGACCGGGGAGCTGTTTTTT.

The chain carries TRBV27 and TRBJ2-2; D call uncertain. V lost 5 bases and J 5 bases, leaving 6 bases between the germline ends. This CDR3 spans 12 amino acids. CDR1 and CDR2 from the germline V gene are MNHEY and SMNVEV (reference sequence). DNA of the CDR3: TGTGCCAGCAGTGTAATAACCGGGGAGCTGTTTTTT. It specifies CASSVITGELFF.

This clonotype has ten or more counts. V is TRBV18 and J is TRBJ1-1; no clear D. Trimming removed 6 bases from V and 6 bases from J, with 14 bases in between. CDR3 length equals 13 residues. Germline lookup yields CDR1 KGHSH and CDR2 LQKENI. The CDR3 loop reads CASSPGPIAEAFF. The CDR3 bases are TGTGCCAGCTCTCCCGGCCCGATAGCTGAAGCTTTCTTT.

This clonotype was detected only a few times. V gene TRBV5-1 combines with J gene TRBJ1-3; possibly TRBD1 for D (5 bases). Per the germline V gene, CDR1 is SGHRS and CDR2 is YFSETQ. The CDR3 is made up of 15 amino acids. V shed 3 bases and J shed 2 bases, with 12 bases lying between them. CDR3 DNA sequence: TGCGCCAGCAGCTCCCAAGGGGTAGCTGGAAACACCATATATTTT. It is translated as CASSSQGVAGNTIYF.